This T cell receptor (beta chain) originates from a study of T cell responses to AZD1222 COVID-19 vaccine. Overall study context: Researchers grouped second doses given at about 4 or about 12 weeks into one pool.

The CDR3 totals 14 residues. V was cut by 1 base and J by 0 bases, with 6 bases left in between. Germline V CDR1 and CDR2: SGHTA, FQGNSA. Findings and caveats of the study: Most donors were white British, females outnumbered males, and clonal diversity was possibly underestimated. Only after the peak T cell response were repertoires sampled. Rises in breadth and depth of Spike-specific TCRs came after two AZD1222 doses.

This clone was observed a handful of times. Antigen specificity is unknown. Libraries were prepared by immunoSEQ multiplex PCR; TCRdb keeps only in-frame clonotypes and omits some of them. The repertoire includes 95,000 to 100,000 clones, approximately 90% of them detected once, and about 1.5% sits in the top ten. The receptor was derived from an adult in good health. The V gene is TRBV7-2, the J gene TRBJ1-2; D is unresolved. The input for sequencing was peripheral blood, taken on day 0 of AZD1222 vaccination. Written as DNA, the CDR3 is TGTGCCAGCAGCTTAGGAGGATCTAACTATGGCTACACCTTC. This gives the protein CASSLGGSNYGYTF.